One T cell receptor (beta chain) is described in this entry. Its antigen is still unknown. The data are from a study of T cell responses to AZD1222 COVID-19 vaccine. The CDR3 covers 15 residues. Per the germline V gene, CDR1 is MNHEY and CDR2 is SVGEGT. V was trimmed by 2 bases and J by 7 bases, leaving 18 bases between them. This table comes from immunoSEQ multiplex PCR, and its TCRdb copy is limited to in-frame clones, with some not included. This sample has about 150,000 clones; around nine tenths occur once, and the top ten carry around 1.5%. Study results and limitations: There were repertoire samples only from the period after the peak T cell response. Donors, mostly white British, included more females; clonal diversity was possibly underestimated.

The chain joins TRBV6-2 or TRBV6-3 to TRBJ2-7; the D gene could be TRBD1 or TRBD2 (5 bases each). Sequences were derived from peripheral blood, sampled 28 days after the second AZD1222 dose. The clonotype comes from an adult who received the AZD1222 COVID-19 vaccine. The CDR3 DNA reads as TGTGCCAGCAGTTACCTCGTTGTGGGGACGGGGGAGCAGTACTTC. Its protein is CASSYLVVGTGEQYF.